A selection of T cell receptor beta chains follows, all from one sample in a study of cytomegalovirus exposure and HLA in healthy donors. Produced via immunoSEQ multiplex PCR; TCRdb's table is partial and in-frame only. The sample holds approximately 120,000 clones, 74% seen once. Sequences were obtained from PBMCs. These TCRs come from a woman in her forties or fifties in good health and CMV-seropositive. Both conserved end residues are part of each CDR3. A D gene is named only where the DNA matches it firmly. Clone size is stated in some rows and not others, as once, few, many or a class when expanded.

length: 14
size: -
V: TRBV19
J: TRBJ2-2
D: TRBD1
CDR3: CASRNTGVTGELFF
DNA: TGTGCCAGTAGGAACACAGGGGTCACCGGGGAGCTGTTTTTT

length: 15
size: -
V: TRBV10-1
J: TRBJ2-1
D: TRBD2
CDR3: CASSASGGTYNEQFF
DNA: TGCGCCAGCAGTGCTAGCGGGGGGACCTACAATGAGCAGTTCTTC

length: 13
size: once
V: TRBV10-2
J: TRBJ2-1
D: -
CDR3: CASRDTGYNEQFF
DNA: TGCGCCAGCCGGGACACAGGATACAATGAGCAGTTCTTC

length: 12
size: -
V: TRBV6-5
J: TRBJ2-2
D: -
CDR3: CASKRLTGELFF
DNA: TGTGCCAGCAAAAGACTAACCGGGGAGCTGTTTTTT

length: 14
size: -
V: TRBV6-4
J: TRBJ2-3
D: TRBD1
CDR3: CASRGGQGRRTQYF
DNA: TGTGCCAGCAGAGGGGGACAGGGGAGACGTACGCAGTATTTT

length: 14
size: -
V: TRBV9
J: TRBJ2-7
D: -
CDR3: CASSSSPRGVEQYF
DNA: TGTGCCAGCAGCTCTTCCCCCAGAGGAGTCGAGCAGTACTTC

length: 15
size: -
V: TRBV28
J: TRBJ1-4
D: TRBD1
CDR3: CASSRAGTEDEKLFF
DNA: TGTGCCAGCAGTCGAGCCGGGACAGAGGATGAAAAACTGTTTTTT

length: 16
size: -
V: TRBV27
J: TRBJ1-2
D: -
CDR3: CASSLTAGQTNYGYTF
DNA: TGTGCCAGCAGTTTAACCGCCGGACAGACCAACTATGGCTACACCTTC

length: 11
size: -
V: TRBV29-1
J: TRBJ2-7
D: -
CDR3: CSVRSNYEQYF
DNA: TGCAGCGTCCGGTCTAACTACGAGCAGTACTTC

length: 15
size: once
V: TRBV7-6
J: TRBJ1-3
D: -
CDR3: CASSPDSFPGNTIYF
DNA: TGTGCCAGCAGCCCGGACAGTTTTCCTGGAAACACCATATATTTT

length: 15
size: -
V: TRBV27
J: TRBJ2-1
D: TRBD1
CDR3: CASRIQDRGGNEQFF
DNA: TGTGCCAGCAGGATTCAAGACAGGGGAGGCAATGAGCAGTTCTTC

length: 13
size: -
V: TRBV5-1
J: TRBJ2-3
D: TRBD1
CDR3: CASSWGQADTQYF
DNA: TGCGCCAGCAGCTGGGGACAGGCAGATACGCAGTATTTT

length: 12
size: -
V: TRBV29-1
J: TRBJ1-2
D: TRBD1
CDR3: CSVEEGTDLYTF
DNA: TGCAGCGTTGAGGAGGGGACAGACCTCTACACCTTC

length: 15
size: few
V: TRBV5-1
J: TRBJ1-5
D: TRBD1
CDR3: CASSLEGADYQPQHF
DNA: TGCGCCAGCAGCTTGGAGGGGGCAGACTATCAGCCCCAGCATTTT

length: 14
size: -
V: TRBV5-6
J: TRBJ1-2
D: -
CDR3: CASGATGTNYGYTF
DNA: TGTGCCAGCGGCGCAACCGGGACTAACTATGGCTACACCTTC

length: 16
size: -
V: TRBV9
J: TRBJ1-2
D: TRBD1
CDR3: CASSTRTGESLYGYTF
DNA: TGTGCCAGCAGCACCCGGACAGGCGAGTCCCTCTATGGCTACACCTTC

length: 14
size: -
V: TRBV6-5
J: TRBJ2-5
D: -
CDR3: CASASAGRWETQYF
DNA: TGTGCCAGCGCTTCGGCAGGGCGGTGGGAGACCCAGTACTTC

length: 16
size: -
V: TRBV30
J: TRBJ1-5
D: -
CDR3: CAWTPPGTSYGQPQHF
DNA: TGTGCCTGGACCCCACCCGGGACAAGTTACGGGCAGCCCCAGCATTTT